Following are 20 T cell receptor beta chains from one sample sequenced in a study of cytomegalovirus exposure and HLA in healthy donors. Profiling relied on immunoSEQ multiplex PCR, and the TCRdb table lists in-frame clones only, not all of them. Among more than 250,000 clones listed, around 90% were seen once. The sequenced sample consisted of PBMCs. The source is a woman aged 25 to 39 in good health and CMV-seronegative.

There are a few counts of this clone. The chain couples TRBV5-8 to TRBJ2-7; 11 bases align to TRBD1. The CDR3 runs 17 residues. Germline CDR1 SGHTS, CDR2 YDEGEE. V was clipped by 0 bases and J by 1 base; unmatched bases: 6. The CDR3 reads CASSLAPGTGGSYEQYF. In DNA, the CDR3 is TGTGCCAGCAGCTTGGCACCTGGGACAGGGGGTTCCTACGAGCAGTACTTC.

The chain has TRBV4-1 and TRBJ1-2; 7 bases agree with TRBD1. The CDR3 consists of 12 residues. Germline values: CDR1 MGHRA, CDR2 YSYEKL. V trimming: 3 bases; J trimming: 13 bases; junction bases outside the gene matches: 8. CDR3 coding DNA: TGCGCCAGCAGCCATCTAGACAGGGAAACCACCTTC. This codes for CASSHLDRETTF.

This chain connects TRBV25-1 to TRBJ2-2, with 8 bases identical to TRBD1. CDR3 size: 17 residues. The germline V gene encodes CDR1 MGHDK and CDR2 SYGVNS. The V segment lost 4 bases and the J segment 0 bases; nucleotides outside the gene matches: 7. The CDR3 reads CASSGGRTGPNTGELFF. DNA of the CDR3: TGTGCCAGCAGTGGGGGGAGGACAGGGCCGAACACCGGGGAGCTGTTTTTT.

The CDR3 loop is CAWSRNLGVGQPQHF. The CDR3 region has the DNA TGTGCCTGGAGCCGCAACCTAGGGGTGGGTCAGCCCCAGCATTTT. V is TRBV30 and J is TRBJ1-5; D might be TRBD1 (5 bases). With 3 bases removed from V and 6 bases from J, the gap between germline ends came to 18 bases. Germline V gene data show CDR1 as GTSNPN and CDR2 as SVGIG (reference sequence). The CDR3 totals 15 residues.

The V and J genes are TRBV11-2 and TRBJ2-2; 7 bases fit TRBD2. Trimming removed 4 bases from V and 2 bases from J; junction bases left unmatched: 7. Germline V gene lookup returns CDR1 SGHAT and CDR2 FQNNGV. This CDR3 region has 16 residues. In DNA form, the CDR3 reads TGTGCCAGCAGCTCCCATCCGGGACTAAACACCGGGGAGCTGTTTTTT. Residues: CASSSHPGLNTGELFF. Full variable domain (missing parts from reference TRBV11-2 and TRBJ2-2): EAGVAQSPRYKIIEKRQSVAFWCNPISGHATLYWYQQILGQGPKLLIQFQNNGVVDDSQLPKDRFSAERLKGVDSTLKIQPAKLEDSAVYLCASSSHPGLNTGELFFGEGSRLTVL.

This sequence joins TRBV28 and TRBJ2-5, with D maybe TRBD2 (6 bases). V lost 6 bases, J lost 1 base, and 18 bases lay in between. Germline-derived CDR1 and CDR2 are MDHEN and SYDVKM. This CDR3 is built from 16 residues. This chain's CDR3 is CASRRGRGTVQETQYF. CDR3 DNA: TGTGCCAGCAGGCGGGGACGGGGGACCGTCCAAGAGACCCAGTACTTC.

CDR3 coding DNA: TGTGCCAGCAGCACCGGGACAGGGCTCTCTGGGGCCAACGTCCTGACTTTC. Protein: CASSTGTGLSGANVLTF. The chain combines TRBV28 with TRBJ2-6; 9 bases fit TRBD1. The germline CDR1 and CDR2 sequences are MDHEN and SYDVKM. There are 17 residues in the CDR3. The junction had 6 bases not matched to a gene; V was cut back by 6 bases and J by 0 bases.

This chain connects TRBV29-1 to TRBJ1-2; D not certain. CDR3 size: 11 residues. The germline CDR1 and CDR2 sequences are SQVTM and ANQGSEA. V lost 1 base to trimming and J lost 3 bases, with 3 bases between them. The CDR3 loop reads CSVEGDYGYTF. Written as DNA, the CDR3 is TGCAGCGTTGAAGGGGACTATGGCTACACCTTC.

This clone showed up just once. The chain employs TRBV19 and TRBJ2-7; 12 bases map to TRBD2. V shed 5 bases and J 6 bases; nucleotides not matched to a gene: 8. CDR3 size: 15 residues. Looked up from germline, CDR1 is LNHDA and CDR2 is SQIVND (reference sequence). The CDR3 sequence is CASSGLAGRASEQYF. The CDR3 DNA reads TGTGCCAGTAGTGGACTAGCGGGACGTGCGTCCGAGCAGTACTTC.

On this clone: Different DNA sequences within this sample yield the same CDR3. The CDR3 DNA is TGCAGCGTTGAGGGTCAGAACACCGGGGAGCTGTTTTTT. Translating gives CSVEGQNTGELFF. The rearrangement joins TRBV29-1 to TRBJ2-2; D gene ambiguous. From germline, CDR1 is SQVTM and CDR2 ANQGSEA. Trimming shortened V by 3 bases and J by 1 base, and 6 bases separated the two germline ends. This CDR3 comprises 13 residues.

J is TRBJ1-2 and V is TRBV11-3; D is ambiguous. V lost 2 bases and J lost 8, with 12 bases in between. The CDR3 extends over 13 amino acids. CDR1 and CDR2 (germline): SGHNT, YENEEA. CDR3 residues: CASSLYTVGGYTF. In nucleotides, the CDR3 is TGTGCCAGCAGCTTATACACAGTTGGAGGCTACACCTTC.

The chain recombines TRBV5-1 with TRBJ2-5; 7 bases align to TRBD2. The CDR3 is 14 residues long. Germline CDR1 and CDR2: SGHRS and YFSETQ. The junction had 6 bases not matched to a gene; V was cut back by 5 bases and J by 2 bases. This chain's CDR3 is CASSSRAGQETQYF. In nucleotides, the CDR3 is TGCGCCAGCAGTTCTCGAGCGGGGCAAGAGACCCAGTACTTC.

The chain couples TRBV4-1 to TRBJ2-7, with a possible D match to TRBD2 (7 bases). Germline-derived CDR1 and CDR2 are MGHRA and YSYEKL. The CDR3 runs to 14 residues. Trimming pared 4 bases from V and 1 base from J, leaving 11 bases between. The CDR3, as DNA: TGCGCCAGCAGCCCAGGGGAGGGATCCTACGAGCAGTACTTC. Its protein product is CASSPGEGSYEQYF.

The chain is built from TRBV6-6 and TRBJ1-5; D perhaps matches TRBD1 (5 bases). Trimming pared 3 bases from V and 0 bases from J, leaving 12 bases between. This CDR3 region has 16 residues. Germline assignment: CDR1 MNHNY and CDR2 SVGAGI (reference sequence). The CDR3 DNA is TGTGCCAGCAGTTATGGGGACGCCTATAGCAATCAGCCCCAGCATTTT. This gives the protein CASSYGDAYSNQPQHF.

The CDR3: CASSFSGTSYEQYF. CDR3 bases: TGTGCCAGCAGCTTTTCCGGGACCTCCTACGAGCAGTACTTC. The V gene is TRBV7-9, the J gene TRBJ2-7; TRBD1 or TRBD2 may be the D gene (5 bases each). This CDR3 is 14 amino acids long. CDR1 SEHNR and CDR2 FQNEAQ come from the germline V gene (reference sequence). V gave up 3 bases and J gave up 0 bases, with 9 bases separating them.

This CDR3 reads CSVEDPFKGPYEQYF. In nucleotides, the CDR3 is TGCAGCGTTGAAGACCCCTTCAAAGGGCCCTACGAGCAGTACTTC. V gene TRBV29-1 combines with J gene TRBJ2-7; D call uncertain. The CDR3 is 15 amino acids. Germline V gene sequence: CDR1 SQVTM, CDR2 ANQGSEA. The V and J ends lost 0 bases and 2 bases respectively, with 14 bases between them.

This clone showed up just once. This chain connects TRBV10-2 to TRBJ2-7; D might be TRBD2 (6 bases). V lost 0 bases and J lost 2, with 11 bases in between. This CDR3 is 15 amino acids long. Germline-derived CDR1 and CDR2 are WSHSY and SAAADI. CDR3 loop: CASSESGGPTYEQYF. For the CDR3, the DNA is TGCGCCAGCAGTGAGTCGGGGGGTCCCACCTACGAGCAGTACTTC.

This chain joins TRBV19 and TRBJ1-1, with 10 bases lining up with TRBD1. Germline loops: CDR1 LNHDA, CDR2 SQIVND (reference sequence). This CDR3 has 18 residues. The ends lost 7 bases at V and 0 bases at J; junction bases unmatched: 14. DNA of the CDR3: TGTGCCAGTACCGCGACAGGGGGCGGATCTTATATGAACACTGAAGCTTTCTTT. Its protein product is CASTATGGGSYMNTEAFF. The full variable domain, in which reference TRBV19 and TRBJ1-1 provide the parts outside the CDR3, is DGGITQSPKYLFRKEGQNVTLSCEQNLNHDAMYWYRQDPGQGLRLIYYSQIVNDFQKGDIAEGYSVSREKKESFPLTVTSAQKNPTAFYLCASTATGGGSYMNTEAFFGQGTRLTVV.

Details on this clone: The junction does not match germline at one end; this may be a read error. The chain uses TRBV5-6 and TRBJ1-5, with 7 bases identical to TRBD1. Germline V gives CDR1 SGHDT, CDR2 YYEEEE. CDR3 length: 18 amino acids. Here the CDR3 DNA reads TGTGCCAGCAGCCGAACGACAGGGCCAGGGTTTAGGAATCAGGCCCAGCATTTT. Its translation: CASSRTTGPGFRNQAQHF.

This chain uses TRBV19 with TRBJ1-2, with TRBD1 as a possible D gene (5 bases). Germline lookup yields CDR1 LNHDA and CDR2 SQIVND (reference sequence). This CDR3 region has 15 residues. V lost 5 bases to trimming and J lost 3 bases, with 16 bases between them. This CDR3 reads CASSPTGLRHYGYTF. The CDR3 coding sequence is TGTGCCAGTAGTCCCACAGGCCTCAGGCACTATGGCTACACCTTC.